This TCR beta chain was retrieved from a study of T cells in Graves' hyperthyroidism and ophthalmopathy. Looking at the study overall: Peripheral blood specimens were obtained at initial diagnosis, prior to any treatment.

Study-wide points: Ophthalmopathy, as predicted by the model, came a median 6.5 months after the prediction. In blood, most of the thyroid clonotypes expanded above 0.001 were also present.

The CDR3 has 13 amino acids. V shed 8 bases and J 4 bases; nucleotides not matched to a gene: 9. The V gene's germline CDR1 is DFQATT and CDR2 SNEGSKA (reference sequence). Used for diagnoses were clinical symptoms, serum thyroxine and TRAb, thyroid ultrasound and orbital computed tomography. What was amplified from RNA transcripts were TCR beta CDR3 regions. The HTBI set primed first-round TCR CDR3 RT-PCR. TCRdb re-called the multiplex PCR reads through MiXCR, storing one row per CDR3 protein. Of a few hundred thousand distinct CDR3 sequences in the sample, over 12% are singletons; the top ten hold roughly 20%. This clonotype was picked up many times. No antigen is known for it.

The clonotype was recovered from a woman in her sixties or seventies with Graves' ophthalmopathy. The sequenced material came from blood. The chain recombines TRBV20-1 with TRBJ2-7; 9 bases line up with TRBD1. The CDR3 loop reads CSTIGTGLYEQYF. The CDR3 bases are TGCAGTACAATCGGGACAGGGCTTTACGAGCAGTACTTC.